The T cell receptor (beta chain) described here comes from a study of CD8 T cells in ankylosing spondylitis. Study findings and constraints: Clones that were linked to disease were CD8+ and were relatively rare in peripheral blood. Characteristic of ankylosing spondylitis blood, it appeared, was a TCR beta motif comprising fewer than 10 highly homologous variants. Reported data indicate significant enrichment of disease-linked clones within matched ankylosing spondylitis synovial fluid. Reactive arthritis synovial fluid and blood were previously reported to contain some motif variants.

The CDR3 has 16 amino acids. Germline CDR1 and CDR2: MNHNS and SASEGT. V dropped 6 bases and J dropped 7 bases, with 22 bases sitting between them. This clonotype was seen ten or more times. The antigen is not known. As the method for making TCR beta libraries, quantitative 5'-RACE with molecular barcodes was used. A single record per CDR3 protein comes from TCRdb applying MiXCR to the 5' RACE reads. The table includes 800,000 to 900,000 distinct CDR3 sequences, 12% detected once. The material sequenced was blood, either unsorted or a sorted T cell fraction (not recorded which). The V gene is TRBV6-1, the J gene TRBJ2-1; weak D call: TRBD2 (5 bases). The TCR sequence derives from a male donor with ankylosing spondylitis. CDR3: CASRRMSSKVHNEQFF. For the CDR3, the DNA is TGTGCCAGCAGGAGGATGTCTAGCAAGGTTCATAATGAGCAGTTCTTC.